These 20 T cell receptor beta chains were all obtained from the same sample, sequenced in a study of CD8 T cells in Susac syndrome. RNA was extracted with the RNeasy kit, and a quantity of roughly 0.5 to 1 ug was reverse transcribed using random hexamers. TCRdb analysed the immunoSEQ multiplex PCR reads with MiXCR anew, one entry per CDR3 protein. The table has around 100,000 distinct CDR3 sequences, roughly 96% seen once. The material sequenced was CD8+ T cells from PBMCs. Receptor source: a human donor with Susac syndrome.

This rearrangement joins TRBV5-6 to TRBJ2-7; D assignment may be TRBD1 or TRBD2 (5 bases each). Germline lookup yields CDR1 SGHDT and CDR2 YYEEEE. Trimming shortened V by 3 bases and J by 3 bases, and 13 bases separated the two germline ends. The CDR3 spans 14 residues. This chain's CDR3 is CASSSPGTNYEQYF. CDR3 coding DNA: TGTGCCAGCAGCTCCCCCGGGACGAACTACGAGCAGTACTTC.

The chain recombines TRBV29-1 with TRBJ2-3, with 7 bases matching TRBD1. Germline V CDR1 and CDR2: SQVTM, ANQGSEA. CDR3 length: 14 amino acids. With 7 bases clipped from V and 1 base from J, the junction kept 8 bases outside the gene matches. CDR3 loop: CSARDGQGTDTQYF. DNA of the CDR3: TGCAGCGCCCGAGACGGACAGGGCACAGATACGCAGTATTTT.

The chain couples TRBV18 to TRBJ2-1, with D hard to call. The CDR3 has 15 amino acids. Germline V CDR1 and CDR2: KGHSH, LQKENI. The V end was cut by 4 bases, the J end by 1 base, with 11 bases between. The CDR3 reads CASSHIGYSYNEQFF. CDR3 bases: TGTGCCAGCTCACATATAGGCTATTCCTACAATGAGCAGTTCTTC.

The CDR3 DNA reads as TGTGCCAGCAGCCAAGGGAGATCCGGGGAGCTGTTTTTT. Encoded protein: CASSQGRSGELFF. This chain connects TRBV4-2 to TRBJ2-2; D remains ambiguous. This CDR3 has 13 residues. From germline, CDR1 is LGHNA and CDR2 YNFKEQ. Trimming stripped 1 base from V and 6 bases from J, with 6 bases between.

This chain links TRBV15 with TRBJ1-5; TRBD1 matches 10 bases. The J segment lost 4 bases and the V segment lost 5 bases, leaving 5 bases of the junction unmatched. Germline CDR1 reads LNHNV; CDR2 reads YYDKDF (reference sequence). The CDR3 totals 15 residues. This CDR3 reads CATSGGTGENQPQHF. Written as DNA, the CDR3 is TGTGCCACCAGCGGGGGGACAGGGGAGAATCAGCCCCAGCATTTT.

This clonotype was recorded once. The rearrangement uses TRBV5-1 and TRBJ2-1, with TRBD2 matching 8 bases. V lost 0 bases, J lost 0 bases, and 8 bases stayed unmatched. Germline CDR1 SGHRS, CDR2 YFSETQ. CDR3 length equals 18 residues. CDR3 in amino acids: CASSLALAGPSSYNEQFF. In DNA form, the CDR3 reads TGCGCCAGCAGCTTGGCCCTAGCGGGCCCCAGCTCCTACAATGAGCAGTTCTTC.

The V call is TRBV7-3, the J call TRBJ2-6; D ambiguous. Germline assignment: CDR1 SGHTA and CDR2 FQGTGA. The CDR3 totals 16 residues. V lost 1 base and J lost 2, with 9 bases in between. The CDR3 is CASSLKLMTGANVLTF. The DNA of the CDR3 is TGTGCCAGCAGCTTAAAATTGATGACTGGGGCCAACGTCCTGACTTTC.

This clonotype was seen a single time. This rearrangement joins TRBV6-5 to TRBJ2-5, with TRBD1 identical over 10 bases. The J segment lost 2 bases and the V segment lost 6 bases, leaving 6 bases of the junction unmatched. CDR3 size: 15 residues. Germline CDR1 MNHEY, CDR2 SVGAGI. This CDR3 is CASSTGTGEQETQYF. The CDR3 DNA is TGTGCCAGCAGCACCGGGACAGGGGAACAAGAGACCCAGTACTTC.

The gene calls are TRBV18 and TRBJ1-2, with D perhaps TRBD1 (5 bases). CDR3 size: 15 residues. The V end was cut by 3 bases, the J end by 3 bases, with 14 bases between. Germline V lookup: CDR1 KGHSH, CDR2 LQKENI. The CDR3: CASSPRQSWDYGYTF. In nucleotides, the CDR3 is TGTGCCAGCTCACCCCGACAGTCCTGGGACTATGGCTACACCTTC.

In its sample, this clonotype was seen once. In nucleotides, the CDR3 is TGTGCCAGCAGCTCGGGACAGGGAATCCTCAATGAGCAGTTCTTC. It encodes CASSSGQGILNEQFF. V usage is TRBV7-8 and J usage is TRBJ2-1; 9 positions agree with TRBD1. Germline CDR1 and CDR2: SGHVS and FQNEAQ. The CDR3 is 15 residues long. V lost 4 bases and J lost 6; bases outside the gene matches: 7.

The chain is built from TRBV29-1 and TRBJ2-1; D might be TRBD2 (5 bases). The CDR3 contains 14 residues. Germline V gives CDR1 SQVTM, CDR2 ANQGSEA. V lost 2 bases and J 5 bases, leaving 13 bases between the germline ends. The CDR3 loop reads CSVELTAVNNEQFF. The CDR3, as DNA: TGCAGCGTTGAATTAACAGCGGTGAACAATGAGCAGTTCTTC.

The sample holds one count of this clonotype. The V call is TRBV12-3 or TRBV12-4, the J call TRBJ2-2; the D gene could be TRBD1 or TRBD2 (5 bases each). The V and J ends lost 4 bases and 11 bases respectively, with 11 bases between them. This CDR3 region has 12 residues. In DNA form, the CDR3 reads TGTGCCAGCAGTTCCGGGACGGTTGAGCTGTTTTTT. It specifies CASSSGTVELFF.

This chain connects TRBV7-9 to TRBJ2-5; D possibly corresponds to TRBD2 (6 bases). CDR3 length equals 14 residues. Trimming left V 8 bases short and J 1 base short, with 14 bases between. Germline CDR1 reads SEHNR; CDR2 reads FQNEAQ (reference sequence). The CDR3 region is CASSPPGVQETQYF. CDR3 nucleotides: TGTGCCAGCTCACCACCGGGGGTCCAAGAGACCCAGTACTTC.

The rearrangement joins TRBV11-2 to TRBJ1-2; unclear D gene. The CDR3 sequence is 15 residues long. Germline V lookup: CDR1 SGHAT, CDR2 FQNNGV. V was shortened by 2 bases and J by 6 bases, with 16 bases between the two germline ends. CDR3 sequence reads: CASSLFGRTQNGYTF. The CDR3 bases are TGTGCCAGCAGCTTATTTGGCCGAACCCAGAATGGCTACACCTTC. Based on the CDR3 plus reference TRBV11-2 and TRBJ1-2, the full variable domain is EAGVAQSPRYKIIEKRQSVAFWCNPISGHATLYWYQQILGQGPKLLIQFQNNGVVDDSQLPKDRFSAERLKGVDSTLKIQPAKLEDSAVYLCASSLFGRTQNGYTFGSGTRLTVV.

CDR3 in amino acids: CASKPGQAYNEQFF. The CDR3 region has the DNA TGTGCCAGCAAACCGGGACAAGCTTACAATGAGCAGTTCTTC. This chain uses TRBV28 with TRBJ2-1; maybe TRBD1 (6 bases). Trimming took off 7 bases at V and 4 bases at J, with 14 bases between the two ends. The CDR3 totals 14 residues. Germline V gives CDR1 MDHEN, CDR2 SYDVKM.

The V gene is TRBV7-2, the J gene TRBJ2-1; D gene unclear. The germline V gene encodes CDR1 SGHTA and CDR2 FQGNSA. CDR3 length: 16 residues. Trimming removed 1 base from V and 0 bases from J, with 10 bases in between. The CDR3 DNA is TGTGCCAGCAGCTTAGGAAGCCAAAGCTCCTACAATGAGCAGTTCTTC. Protein: CASSLGSQSSYNEQFF.

The J gene is TRBJ2-5, the V gene TRBV6-1; TRBD1 matches at 8 bases. The V gene end was trimmed by 4 bases and the J gene end by 5 bases; junction bases not matched to a gene: 12. The CDR3 spans 16 residues. Looked up from germline, CDR1 is MNHNS and CDR2 is SASEGT. The CDR3 sequence is CASSVWEDRDGETQYF. For the CDR3, the DNA is TGTGCCAGCAGTGTCTGGGAGGACAGGGATGGGGAGACCCAGTACTTC.

The rearrangement links TRBV7-9 to TRBJ1-2; a possible D gene is TRBD1 (5 bases). Germline values: CDR1 SEHNR, CDR2 FQNEAQ (reference sequence). CDR3 length equals 12 residues. V lost 7 bases to trimming and J lost 8 bases, with 14 bases between them. CDR3 protein: CASNTWEGGYTF. The CDR3 bases are TGTGCCAGCAACACTTGGGAGGGGGGCTACACCTTC.

The chain joins TRBV18 to TRBJ2-1; the D gene is possibly TRBD2 (6 bases). The CDR3 spans 14 residues. V lost 6 bases and J lost 10, with 19 bases in between. Germline loops: CDR1 KGHSH, CDR2 LQKENI. The CDR3 protein is CASSLVSRGKEQFF. CDR3 in DNA: TGTGCCAGCTCCCTCGTATCCCGGGGGAAGGAGCAGTTCTTC.

The J gene is TRBJ1-4, the V gene TRBV24-1, with D perhaps TRBD1 (5 bases). This CDR3 contains 14 residues. Per the germline V gene, CDR1 is KGHDR and CDR2 is SFDVKD. Trimming stripped 4 bases from V and 8 bases from J, with 13 bases between. In DNA form, the CDR3 reads TGTGCCACCAGTGAAGCGGGGGTGAGAGAAAAACTGTTTTTT. Encoded protein: CATSEAGVREKLFF.